Below are 29 T cell receptor beta chains sequenced from a single sample in a study of OX40 agonist ivuxolimab in advanced cancers. Clones were read by immunoSEQ multiplex PCR, and TCRdb kept only the in-frame ones, dropping some. Of around 56,000 clones in the sample, 86% were seen once. The sequencing here drew on CD4+ or CD8+ T cells sorted from blood, taken in a trial of the OX40 agonist ivuxolimab. These receptor sequences come from an adult with an advanced solid tumor such as melanoma, head and neck, liver or kidney cancer.

The gene calls are TRBV28 and TRBJ1-5; D not certain. With 4 bases removed from V and 3 bases from J, the gap between germline ends came to 19 bases. The CDR3 sequence is 17 residues long. Germline V gene sequence: CDR1 MDHEN, CDR2 SYDVKM. The CDR3 sequence is CASSWSLITAANQPQHF. DNA of the CDR3: TGTGCCAGCAGTTGGTCACTGATCACCGCCGCCAATCAGCCCCAGCATTTT.

The CDR3 reads CASAQYLSSYEQYF. Written as DNA, the CDR3 is TGTGCCAGTGCCCAGTACCTATCCTCATACGAGCAGTACTTC. This chain links TRBV19 with TRBJ2-7; D remains ambiguous. V gave up 8 bases and J gave up 4 bases, with 18 bases separating them. The CDR3 totals 14 residues. Germline CDR1 and CDR2: LNHDA and SQIVND (reference sequence). The entire variable domain, with the rest obtained from reference TRBV19 and TRBJ2-7, is as follows: DGGITQSPKYLFRKEGQNVTLSCEQNLNHDAMYWYRQDPGQGLRLIYYSQIVNDFQKGDIAEGYSVSREKKESFPLTVTSAQKNPTAFYLCASAQYLSSYEQYFGPGTRLTVT.

The genes are TRBV11-1 and TRBJ2-1; unclear D gene. CDR3 size: 13 residues. CDR1 SGHAT and CDR2 FQDESV come from the germline V gene (reference sequence). V dropped 5 bases and J dropped 0 bases, with 5 bases sitting between them. CDR3 loop: CASSPGSYNEQFF. Written as DNA, the CDR3 is TGTGCCAGCAGCCCGGGCTCCTACAATGAGCAGTTCTTC.

This chain joins TRBV28 and TRBJ1-4; D gene ambiguous. Trimming took off 3 bases at V and 8 bases at J, with 13 bases between the two ends. Per germline, CDR1 MDHEN and CDR2 SYDVKM. The CDR3 runs 14 residues. DNA of the CDR3: TGTGCCAGCAGTTTGCCAGCAAGAGGCGAAAAACTGTTTTTT. Its protein product is CASSLPARGEKLFF.

The chain has TRBV5-1 and TRBJ1-4; D might be TRBD1 (5 bases). The CDR3 has 16 residues. Germline V CDR1 and CDR2: SGHRS, YFSETQ. V lost 3 bases and J 0 bases, leaving 12 bases between the germline ends. DNA of the CDR3: TGCGCCAGCAGCTCGACAGTTCTTGCAACTAATGAAAAACTGTTTTTT. Translated, it gives CASSSTVLATNEKLFF.

This clone was seen once. The chain links TRBV6-5 to TRBJ2-4; 7 nucleotides agree with TRBD1. This CDR3 has 15 residues. J was trimmed by 4 bases and V by 6 bases; bases with no gene match: 9. Germline V gene sequence: CDR1 MNHEY, CDR2 SVGAGI. The CDR3 reads CASRPLDRLKNIQYF. CDR3 coding DNA: TGTGCCAGCAGACCATTGGACAGGCTGAAAAACATTCAGTACTTC.

The chain has TRBV7-2 and TRBJ2-2, with 7 positions matching TRBD1. Losses at the gene ends were 1 base for V and 7 bases for J; bases not matched to a gene: 3. Per germline, CDR1 SGHTA and CDR2 FQGNSA. There are 14 residues in the CDR3. CDR3 nucleotides: TGTGCCAGCAGCTTAGAGGGGGCAGTCGGGGAGCTGTTTTTT. This codes for CASSLEGAVGELFF.

This clone was detected only a few times. The CDR3 DNA reads as TGCGCCAGCAGCCAAGACGGACAGTTAGGCGAAAAACTGTTTTTT. Amino acid sequence: CASSQDGQLGEKLFF. This rearrangement joins TRBV4-1 to TRBJ1-4, with TRBD1 as a possible D gene (6 bases). Looked up from germline, CDR1 is MGHRA and CDR2 is YSYEKL. V gave up 0 bases and J gave up 8 bases, with 13 bases separating them. The CDR3 consists of 15 residues.

This clone has just a few counts. The chain recombines TRBV29-1 with TRBJ1-4; D perhaps matches TRBD1 (6 bases). The length of the CDR3 is 11 residues. Per germline, CDR1 SQVTM and CDR2 ANQGSEA. Deletions cut 4 bases from V and 8 bases from J, with 8 bases between. The CDR3 nucleotides are TGCAGCGTTGTGAGGGGGGAAAAACTGTTTTTT. Its protein is CSVVRGEKLFF. Full variable domain (remainder filled in from reference TRBV29-1 and TRBJ1-4): SAVISQKPSRDICQRGTSLTIQCQVDSQVTMMFWYRQQPGQSLTLIATANQGSEATYESGFVIDKFPISRPNLTFSTLTVSNMSPEDSSIYLCSVVRGEKLFFGSGTQLSVL.

V gene TRBV19 combines with J gene TRBJ2-1, with D perhaps TRBD2 (7 bases). CDR3 length: 15 residues. From germline, CDR1 is LNHDA and CDR2 SQIVND (reference sequence). Trimming pared 7 bases from V and 6 bases from J, leaving 19 bases between. This CDR3 reads CASTVRGGLSNEQFF. The CDR3 nucleotides are TGTGCCAGTACAGTGAGGGGGGGGCTTAGCAATGAGCAGTTCTTC.

The genes are TRBV7-3 and TRBJ2-2; 7 bases agree with TRBD2. V shed 5 bases, J shed 2 bases, and the junction held 2 bases outside the gene matches. CDR1 SGHTA and CDR2 FQGTGA come from the germline V gene. This CDR3 spans 14 amino acids. CDR3 bases: TGTGCCAGCAGCGCTAGCGGCAACACCGGGGAGCTGTTTTTT. Translating gives CASSASGNTGELFF.

The chain is built from TRBV21-1 and TRBJ2-7; the table's D call TRBD2 went unverified against the DNA. TRBV21-1 is tagged as a pseudogene. This CDR3 has 16 amino acids. The CDR3 protein is CASSPGTSGSYYEQYF. The CDR3 DNA reads as TGTGCCAGCAGCCCGGGGACTAGCGGGAGTTACTACGAGCAGTACTTC.

The chain is built from TRBV10-3 and TRBJ2-7; D possibly corresponds to TRBD1 (6 bases). Looked up from germline, CDR1 is ENHRY and CDR2 is SYGVKD. The ends were cut back, 3 bases at V and 8 bases at J, with 26 bases in the middle. The CDR3 is 17 residues long. The CDR3 is CAISDWSGQNNRPQQYF. CDR3 sequence (DNA): TGTGCCATCAGTGATTGGTCAGGACAGAATAACCGGCCCCAGCAGTACTTC.

This rearrangement joins TRBV5-1 to TRBJ2-3, with D perhaps matching TRBD2 (6 bases). Trimming shortened V by 4 bases and J by 4 bases, and 13 bases separated the two germline ends. The germline CDR1 and CDR2 sequences are SGHRS and YFSETQ. CDR3 size: 14 residues. For the CDR3, the DNA is TGCGCCAGCAGCCAAACTAGCTTACCAGATACGCAGTATTTT. Its protein is CASSQTSLPDTQYF. Combining the CDR3 with reference TRBV5-1 and TRBJ2-3 gives the whole variable domain KAGVTQTPRYLIKTRGQQVTLSCSPISGHRSVSWYQQTPGQGLQFLFEYFSETQRNKGNFPGRFSGRQFSNSRSEMNVSTLELGDSALYLCASSQTSLPDTQYFGPGTRLTVL.

This clone was counted only a few times. The chain is built from TRBV10-3 and TRBJ1-2; D not certain. Germline V CDR1 and CDR2: ENHRY, SYGVKD. This CDR3 has 11 amino acids. V was pared by 2 bases and J by 8 bases, with 6 bases between. CDR3 sequence: CAISELRGYTF. Written as DNA, the CDR3 is TGTGCCATCAGTGAGCTCCGAGGCTACACCTTC.

V gene TRBV5-6 combines with J gene TRBJ2-3; 7 bases align to TRBD2. CDR3 length: 16 residues. Germline trimming cut 3 bases from V and 0 bases from J; bases unmatched to any gene: 7. CDR1 and CDR2 from the germline V gene are SGHDT and YYEEEE. This CDR3 reads CASSWGGPTSTDTQYF. The CDR3 nucleotides read TGTGCCAGCAGCTGGGGGGGACCAACTAGCACAGATACGCAGTATTTT.

The chain is built from TRBV4-1 and TRBJ2-4, with TRBD1 as a possible D gene (5 bases). Germline V gives CDR1 MGHRA, CDR2 YSYEKL. CDR3 length: 16 residues. Deletions cut 1 base from V and 1 base from J, with 11 bases between. The CDR3 is CASSQGGLVAKNIQYF. DNA of the CDR3: TGCGCCAGCAGCCAAGGGGGCTTAGTGGCCAAAAACATTCAGTACTTC.

The chain links TRBV7-2 to TRBJ1-5; no definite D call. Per the germline V gene, CDR1 is SGHTA and CDR2 is FQGNSA. The CDR3 totals 14 residues. Trimming took 1 base from V and 0 from J, leaving 4 bases between them. CDR3 in amino acids: CASSLGFSNQPQHF. In DNA, the CDR3 is TGTGCCAGCAGCTTAGGGTTTAGCAATCAGCCCCAGCATTTT.

This clone is a singleton in its sample. The chain combines TRBV29-1 with TRBJ2-3, with D perhaps matching TRBD2 (7 bases). In germline, CDR1 is SQVTM, CDR2 ANQGSEA. V gave up 6 bases and J gave up 2 bases, with 15 bases separating them. The CDR3 is 14 amino acids. CDR3 nucleotides: TGCAGCGTGGGGGCGGGGGATCACACAGATACGCAGTATTTT. It is translated as CSVGAGDHTDTQYF.

The chain combines TRBV4-2 with TRBJ2-5; TRBD1 matches at 9 bases. The CDR3 has 15 amino acids. With V trimmed by 3 bases and J by 4 bases, 6 bases remained unmatched. Germline V lookup: CDR1 LGHNA, CDR2 YNFKEQ. The CDR3 reads CASSQQTGGGETQYF. CDR3 sequence (DNA): TGTGCCAGCAGCCAGCAAACAGGGGGCGGAGAGACCCAGTACTTC.

This clone was recorded only once. This sequence joins TRBV28 and TRBJ2-3; tentatively, D is TRBD1 (6 bases). The CDR3 has 17 residues. CDR1 is MDHEN, CDR2 SYDVKM, per germline. The V end lost 4 bases, the J end lost 6 bases, and 23 bases lay between the germline ends. CDR3 sequence (DNA): TGTGCCAGCAGTTCTAATCGACTGGTGCAGGGGTTGGATACGCAGTATTTT. This sequence encodes CASSSNRLVQGLDTQYF.

The V and J genes are TRBV15 and TRBJ2-3; D remains ambiguous. V was clipped by 9 bases and J by 4 bases, with 11 bases between them. The V gene's germline CDR1 is LNHNV and CDR2 YYDKDF (reference sequence). This CDR3 region has 12 residues. The CDR3 bases are TGTGCCACTCAGCACAGCCCAGATACGCAGTATTTT. Translation: CATQHSPDTQYF.

V usage is TRBV7-2 and J usage is TRBJ1-3; 8 nucleotides agree with TRBD1. The CDR3 covers 16 residues. Germline V CDR1 and CDR2: SGHTA, FQGNSA. V lost 4 bases to trimming and J lost 0 bases; unmatched junction nucleotides: 5. DNA for the CDR3: TGTGCCAGCAGCTCTTCCGGGACAGGCTCTGGAAACACCATATATTTT. Translated, it gives CASSSSGTGSGNTIYF.

The CDR3 here is CASSLAGGTDTQYF. CDR3 nucleotides: TGTGCCAGCAGCTTAGCGGGAGGTACAGATACGCAGTATTTT. The chain has TRBV7-9 and TRBJ2-3; D may be TRBD2 (6 bases). CDR3 length: 14 residues. V was clipped by 0 bases and J by 3 bases, with 7 bases between them. Germline V lookup: CDR1 SEHNR, CDR2 FQNEAQ (reference sequence).

The genes are TRBV7-9 and TRBJ1-4; D might be TRBD1 (6 bases). This CDR3 is built from 14 residues. Germline lookup yields CDR1 SEHNR and CDR2 FQNEAQ (reference sequence). The ends were cut back, 5 bases at V and 3 bases at J, with 10 bases in the middle. The CDR3 spells CASSTGTANEKLFF. The CDR3 coding sequence is TGTGCCAGCAGCACAGGGACGGCTAATGAAAAACTGTTTTTT.

The V gene is TRBV7-6, the J gene TRBJ2-7; perhaps D is TRBD1 or TRBD2 (5 bases each). Looked up from germline, CDR1 is SGHVS and CDR2 is FNYEAQ. The V end lost 5 bases, the J end lost 2 bases, and 19 bases lay between the germline ends. The CDR3 length is 16 residues. CDR3 amino acids: CASSPIVGRDPYEQYF. The DNA of the CDR3 is TGTGCCAGCAGCCCAATTGTGGGACGGGACCCCTACGAGCAGTACTTC. The variable domain in full, with the rest retrieved from reference TRBV7-6 and TRBJ2-7, is GAGVSQSPRYKVTKRGQDVALRCDPISGHVSLYWYRQALGQGPEFLTYFNYEAQQDKSGLPNDRFSAERPEGSISTLTIQRTEQRDSAMYRCASSPIVGRDPYEQYFGPGTRLTVT.

This sequence joins TRBV9 and TRBJ2-1, with D possibly being TRBD1 (5 bases). The CDR3 length is 17 residues. V dropped 4 bases and J dropped 0 bases, with 17 bases sitting between them. Per the germline V gene, CDR1 is SGDLS and CDR2 is YYNGEE. The CDR3 protein is CASSYQAGQSSYNEQFF. CDR3 DNA sequence: TGTGCCAGCAGCTACCAGGCAGGGCAGAGCTCCTACAATGAGCAGTTCTTC.

V usage is TRBV6-6 and J usage is TRBJ1-1; 8 bases line up with TRBD1. Per germline, CDR1 MNHNY and CDR2 SVGAGI (reference sequence). CDR3 size: 14 residues. V shed 2 bases and J 1 base; nucleotides not matched to a gene: 0. The CDR3 is CASSYDRGNTEAFF. Here the CDR3 DNA reads TGTGCCAGCAGTTACGACAGGGGGAACACTGAAGCTTTCTTT.

This clone was observed a single time. This chain links TRBV28 with TRBJ2-6; D may be TRBD1 or TRBD2 (5 bases each). Germline CDR1 is MDHEN and CDR2 is SYDVKM. V was pared by 3 bases and J by 0 bases, with 12 bases between. CDR3 size: 17 residues. CDR3 sequence: CASSFQGEYSGANVLTF. In DNA form, the CDR3 reads TGTGCCAGCAGTTTTCAGGGAGAATACTCTGGGGCCAACGTCCTGACTTTC.